Listed here are 15 T cell receptor beta chains from one sample, sequenced in a study of T cells after yellow fever vaccination. TCRdb independently ran MiXCR on the 5' RACE reads; one entry per CDR3 protein. The sample contains approximately 600,000 distinct CDR3 sequences, about 12% of which appear only once. The starting material was PBMCs, obtained on the day of the yellow fever booster vaccination. Receptors were obtained from a man aged 25-45 years who received the YFV17D yellow fever vaccine.

The V call is TRBV4-1, the J call TRBJ2-5; 14 bases align to TRBD2. The CDR3 extends over 18 amino acids. From germline, CDR1 is MGHRA and CDR2 YSYEKL. With V trimmed by 2 bases and J by 6 bases, 11 bases remained unmatched. This chain's CDR3 is CASSQRPGLAGDGQTQYF. As DNA, the CDR3 is TGCGCCAGCAGCCAACGGCCGGGACTAGCGGGAGATGGTCAGACCCAGTACTTC.

This clonotype was observed a handful of times. The V gene is TRBV20-1, the J gene TRBJ1-6; possible D gene TRBD1, 6 bases. There are 15 residues in the CDR3. Trimming took 6 bases from V and 4 from J, leaving 16 bases between them. CDR1 is DFQATT and CDR2 is SNEGSKA in the germline V gene (reference sequence). This chain's CDR3 is CSALETGAYNSPLHF. The CDR3 nucleotides read TGCAGTGCCCTCGAGACAGGAGCTTATAATTCACCCCTCCACTTT.

The chain carries TRBV27 and TRBJ2-7; D not certain. CDR1 and CDR2 from the germline V gene are MNHEY and SMNVEV (reference sequence). V lost 6 bases and J lost 1, with 7 bases in between. The CDR3 covers 12 residues. CDR3: CASRGISYEQYF. Here the CDR3 DNA reads TGTGCCAGCAGAGGCATTTCCTACGAGCAGTACTTC.

This clonotype came up a few times. The V call is TRBV29-1, the J call TRBJ2-7; D might be TRBD1 or TRBD2, each matching 5 bases. The CDR3 is 15 amino acids. Germline V gene sequence: CDR1 SQVTM, CDR2 ANQGSEA. The V gene lost 4 bases and the J gene lost 2 bases, with 18 bases spanning the gap. The CDR3 DNA reads as TGCAGCGTTGGAGGGGAATCGGCGACCCCCTACGAGCAGTACTTC. Translated, it gives CSVGGESATPYEQYF.

The V call is TRBV28, the J call TRBJ2-1, with TRBD1 matching over 10 bases. The CDR3 is made up of 13 amino acids. Germline CDR1 and CDR2: MDHEN and SYDVKM. The V gene end was trimmed by 8 bases and the J gene end by 7 bases; junction bases not matched to a gene: 5. The CDR3 reads CASLGQGGNEQFF. In DNA, the CDR3 is TGTGCCAGCCTTGGACAGGGGGGAAATGAGCAGTTCTTC.

The chain employs TRBV5-1 and TRBJ2-3, with D hard to call. The CDR3 is 14 amino acids. Germline-derived CDR1 and CDR2 are SGHRS and YFSETQ. V lost 0 bases to trimming and J lost 6 bases, with 11 bases between them. The CDR3 loop reads CASSLGPTGDTQYF. The CDR3 bases are TGCGCCAGCAGCTTGGGCCCGACCGGCGATACGCAGTATTTT.

This clonotype occurred a few times. The V call is TRBV11-2, the J call TRBJ2-1, with 11 bases matching TRBD2. CDR1 SGHAT and CDR2 FQNNGV come from the germline V gene. The CDR3 consists of 18 residues. V was pared by 5 bases and J by 0 bases, with 9 bases of the junction left unmatched. CDR3 loop: CASSLGTSGSSSYNEQFF. The CDR3 region has the DNA TGTGCCAGCAGCCTTGGGACTAGCGGATCTAGCTCCTACAATGAGCAGTTCTTC.

This clonotype was counted only a few times. The gene calls are TRBV27 and TRBJ2-3; no definite D call. Between the trimmed V and J ends, which lost 6 bases and 1 base, there was a span of 14 bases. The length of the CDR3 is 15 residues. Germline CDR1 reads MNHEY; CDR2 reads SMNVEV (reference sequence). CDR3 in amino acids: CASSPLEWGTDTQYF. The CDR3 region has the DNA TGTGCCAGCAGCCCCCTGGAGTGGGGCACAGATACGCAGTATTTT.

This clonotype has a handful of counts. V and J are TRBV27 and TRBJ2-1; 7 bases agree with TRBD2. The CDR3 runs 15 residues. Trimming took 4 bases from V and 9 from J; bases not matched to a gene: 12. Germline lookup yields CDR1 MNHEY and CDR2 SMNVEV (reference sequence). The CDR3 nucleotides are TGTGCCAGCAGTTCGAAGGCGGGAGTCCCTGGTGAGCAGTTCTTC. Protein: CASSSKAGVPGEQFF.

This clonotype turned up a few times. The chain has TRBV18 and TRBJ2-1; D gene ambiguous. The V gene lost 5 bases and the J gene lost 0 bases, with 14 bases spanning the gap. Germline V gene lookup returns CDR1 KGHSH and CDR2 LQKENI. The CDR3 runs to 16 residues. As DNA, the CDR3 is TGTGCCAGCTCATCGGGCACGAGCAGCTCCTACAATGAGCAGTTCTTC. It translates to CASSSGTSSSYNEQFF.

The J gene is TRBJ1-6, the V gene TRBV25-1; 8 nucleotides line up with TRBD1. Germline V gene sequence: CDR1 MGHDK, CDR2 SYGVNS. Germline trimming cut 7 bases from V and 9 bases from J; bases unmatched to any gene: 5. The CDR3 has 13 amino acids. The chain's CDR3 is CASMGRGRSPLHF. The CDR3 coding sequence is TGTGCCAGCATGGGCAGGGGGCGTTCACCCCTCCACTTT.

This clonotype was seen only a few times. The genes are TRBV12-3 or TRBV12-4 and TRBJ2-1, with TRBD2 identical over 8 bases. CDR3 length equals 15 residues. Trimming at V came to 10 bases and at J to 1 base, leaving 9 bases not matched to a gene. The CDR3 loop reads CATGKERGSYNEQFF. CDR3 DNA: TGTGCCACCGGAAAAGAGCGGGGGTCCTACAATGAGCAGTTCTTC.

Ten or more counts support this clonotype. This chain links TRBV7-9 with TRBJ1-6, with no clear D. With 6 bases removed from V and 7 bases from J, the gap between germline ends came to 7 bases. The CDR3 loop spans 12 amino acids. The germline gives CDR1 SEHNR, CDR2 FQNEAQ (reference sequence). CDR3: CASSTGNSPLHF. Written as DNA, the CDR3 is TGTGCCAGCAGTACGGGAAATTCACCCCTCCACTTT. Looking up the rest from reference TRBV7-9 and TRBJ1-6 gives the full variable domain: DTGVSQNPRHKITKRGQNVTFRCDPISEHNRLYWYRQTLGQGPEFLTYFQNEAQLEKSRLLSDRFSAERPKGSFSTLEIQRTEQGDSAMYLCASSTGNSPLHFGNGTRLTVT.

A few counts support this clonotype. CDR3 DNA: TGTGCCAGCAGCCCCACGGCCGGGACCGTCTACTCACCCCAGCATTTT. This sequence encodes CASSPTAGTVYSPQHF. The V and J genes are TRBV11-2 and TRBJ1-5, with a weak D call TRBD1 (5 bases). The CDR3 runs 16 residues. Trimming took 5 bases from V and 10 from J, leaving 24 bases between them. The V gene's germline CDR1 is SGHAT and CDR2 FQNNGV.

The rearrangement uses TRBV19 and TRBJ2-7; 8 bases fit TRBD2. The germline V gene has CDR1 LNHDA and CDR2 SQIVND (reference sequence). V trimming: 4 bases; J trimming: 6 bases; junction bases outside the gene matches: 32. The CDR3 length is 22 residues. The CDR3 sequence is CASSTSGTIYGLLAGSGGEQYF. CDR3 in DNA: TGTGCCAGTAGTACCTCCGGGACGATCTATGGTCTTCTAGCGGGCAGTGGAGGCGAGCAGTACTTC.